One sample yielded the 11 T cell receptor beta chains listed below, sequenced in a study of T-cell reconstitution after alpha-beta-depleted transplantation in children. Preparation of the TCRbeta library was carried out with unique molecular identifiers. TCRdb re-analysed the PCR reads in MiXCR, keeping a single row per CDR3 protein. The data show some 520,000 distinct CDR3 sequences, less than 35% seen once. The sample here was PBMCs from the stem cell graft donor, taken from the stem cell graft. The receptors were gathered from a human donor who donated a stem cell graft to a child with aplastic anemia.

The sample holds a few counts of this clonotype. The rearrangement uses TRBV5-1 and TRBJ2-5, with 7 bases fitting TRBD1. CDR3 size: 16 residues. Germline assignment: CDR1 SGHRS and CDR2 YFSETQ. Trimming cost V 5 bases and J 5 bases; bases outside gene matches: 15. In DNA form, the CDR3 reads TGCGCCAGCAGAAGGAACAACCAGGGGGACCTGGAGACCCAGTACTTC. This translates into CASRRNNQGDLETQYF.

This chain connects TRBV5-1 to TRBJ2-2, with TRBD1 as a possible D gene (6 bases). In germline, CDR1 is SGHRS, CDR2 YFSETQ. V was trimmed by 0 bases and J by 3 bases, leaving 12 bases between them. The CDR3 is 16 residues long. The CDR3 sequence is CASSLARDTYTGELFF. For the CDR3, the DNA is TGCGCCAGCAGCTTGGCCCGGGACACTTACACCGGGGAGCTGTTTTTT.

Only a few counts were recorded for this clonotype. The J gene is TRBJ1-1, the V gene TRBV13, with 9 bases lining up with TRBD1. The germline CDR1 and CDR2 sequences are PRHDT and FYEKMQ (reference sequence). The V and J ends lost 5 bases and 8 bases, in that order; junction bases with no gene match: 9. The CDR3 loop spans 14 amino acids. The CDR3 nucleotides read TGTGCCAGCAGCCCACCCGGGACAGGGAGGGAAGCTTTCTTT. Its translation is CASSPPGTGREAFF. The full variable domain, in which reference TRBV13 and TRBJ1-1 provide the parts outside the CDR3, is AAGVIQSPRHLIKEKRETATLKCYPIPRHDTVYWYQQGPGQDPQFLISFYEKMQSDKGSIPDRFSAQQFSDYHSELNMSSLELGDSALYFCASSPPGTGREAFFGQGTRLTVV.

This clonotype was found a few times. This chain connects TRBV28 to TRBJ2-5; 14 nucleotides line up with TRBD2. The CDR3 has 15 residues. Germline CDR1 and CDR2: MDHEN and SYDVKM. The J segment lost 5 bases and the V segment lost 2 bases, leaving 1 base of the junction unmatched. The CDR3 DNA reads TGTGCCAGCAGTTTAGGGACTAGCGGGAGTGAGACCCAGTACTTC. Its translation is CASSLGTSGSETQYF.

This sequence joins TRBV25-1 and TRBJ1-1; a weak D match, TRBD1 (6 bases). The CDR3 is 11 amino acids. The germline CDR1 and CDR2 sequences are MGHDK and SYGVNS. Trimming removed 6 bases at V and 8 bases at J, with 10 bases between. The CDR3 reads CASRLRGEAFF. DNA for the CDR3: TGTGCCAGCAGACTTAGGGGGGAAGCTTTCTTT.

In this sample, this clonotype turned up once. The DNA for the CDR3 is TGTGCCAGCAGTAAAACCGGGACTAGCGGGAGGGCCGAGCAGTTCTTC. Translation: CASSKTGTSGRAEQFF. The chain joins TRBV7-2 to TRBJ2-1; 16 positions match TRBD2. Germline V gives CDR1 SGHTA, CDR2 FQGNSA. The trim removed 6 bases at V and 10 bases at J, leaving 9 bases unmatched. The CDR3 has 16 residues. The complete variable domain, with remaining parts taken from reference TRBV7-2 and TRBJ2-1, reads GAGVSQSPSNKVTEKGKDVELRCDPISGHTALYWYRQSLGQGLEFLIYFQGNSAPDKSGLPSDRFSAERTGGSVSTLTIQRTQQEDSAVYLCASSKTGTSGRAEQFFGPGTRLTVL.

The gene calls are TRBV6-2 or TRBV6-3 and TRBJ2-1, with 8 nucleotides matching TRBD2. Germline V gene data show CDR1 as MNHEY and CDR2 as SVGEGT. J was trimmed by 6 bases and V by 0 bases; bases with no gene match: 7. This CDR3 has 16 residues. CDR3 residues: CASSYSASGPTNEQFF. The CDR3 region has the DNA TGTGCCAGCAGTTACTCAGCTAGCGGGCCCACCAATGAGCAGTTCTTC.

The chain joins TRBV6-2 or TRBV6-3 to TRBJ2-2, with 10 bases matching TRBD2. V gave up 2 bases and J gave up 5 bases; unmatched junction bases: 5. Germline V gene lookup returns CDR1 MNHEY and CDR2 SVGEGT. The CDR3 is 16 residues long. CDR3: CASSYELAGATGELFF. The CDR3 region has the DNA TGTGCCAGCAGTTACGAGCTAGCGGGAGCGACCGGGGAGCTGTTTTTT.

This rearrangement joins TRBV12-3 or TRBV12-4 to TRBJ2-4; tentatively, D is TRBD1 (6 bases). This CDR3 contains 14 residues. The V gene lost 7 bases and the J gene lost 1 base, with 11 bases spanning the gap. CDR3 nucleotides: TGTGCCAGCACCTCTGGGGGCGCCAAAAACATTCAGTACTTC. The encoded protein is CASTSGGAKNIQYF.

Concerning this clonotype itself: A junction boundary mismatches the germline segment, possibly from a read error. The CDR3 region is CANSPGTGYNEQFF. The CDR3 region has the DNA TGCGCCAACAGCCCAGGGACGGGATACAATGAGCAGTTCTTC. This chain links TRBV5-1 with TRBJ2-1, with D perhaps matching TRBD1 or TRBD2 (5 bases each). Germline CDR1 SGHRS, CDR2 YFSETQ. This CDR3 has 14 residues.

This clonotype came up a few times. The chain recombines TRBV6-4 with TRBJ2-2, with 8 bases aligning to TRBD1. The CDR3 consists of 14 residues. Unmatched junction bases numbered 4, after V lost 5 bases and J lost 5 bases. Germline CDR1 MRHNA, CDR2 SNTAGT. The CDR3 region is CASSSTGGTGELFF. The CDR3, as DNA: TGTGCCAGCAGTTCTACAGGGGGAACCGGGGAGCTGTTTTTT.